The clone carrying this T cell receptor (beta chain) appeared a few times. Its antigen is currently unknown. TCRdb reprocessed the reads via MiXCR and lists one record per CDR3 protein. The sample lists 150,000 to 200,000 distinct CDR3 sequences; around an eighth were seen once. The data derive from a study of T cell repertoires in cytomegalovirus infection. Study findings and constraints: Dominating the ex vivo response were HLA-C-restricted CMV-specific TCR beta clonotypes.

What was sequenced was PBMCs. The sequence was obtained from a human donor in good health (CMV status not recorded). Some clones in this sample may be carry-over from other donors' samples.

The CDR3 DNA reads as TGTGCCAGCAGCGTCATGGTGGAGGTAGAGACCCAGTACTTC. Protein: CASSVMVEVETQYF. The chain carries TRBV5-6 and TRBJ2-5; D perhaps matches TRBD2 (5 bases). CDR3 length equals 14 residues. CDR1 is SGHDT and CDR2 is YYEEEE in the germline V gene. V lost 4 bases, J lost 4 bases, and 14 bases lay in between.